This T cell receptor beta chain was retrieved from a study of tumor and adjacent non-tumor tissue in lung cancer (dated by TCRdb to 2016 to 2019). With regard to the full study: By cancer type, the cohort comprised 11 to 12 adenocarcinoma patients, a couple of squamous cell carcinoma patients and 1 small cell lung cancer patient. The 15 or so patients were aged roughly 30 to 85 years, included ten or so men and 5 women, and had TNM stage I to III disease. Sequencing generated a total of more than 95,000,000 productive TCRbeta reads, averaging roughly 4.2 million reads per sample. Using bulk TCRbeta repertoires from around 14 lung cancer patients, the study set lung tumor tissue side by side with matched distant non-tumor lung tissue. Some 31 paired specimens, one tumor and one normal lung sample per patient, were profiled by TCRbeta CDR3 sequencing.

RNA was extracted from bulk unsorted tissue and checked for quality with a NanoDrop ND-1000 and an Agilent 2100. The normal lung samples consisted of distant non-tumor tissue collected more than 3 cm from the tumor edge. Donors were newly diagnosed lung cancer patients admitted for thoracic surgery in China between August and November 2014, without prior chemotherapy. Patients with previous radiotherapy or chemotherapy, or with another concurrent cancer, were excluded from the study. Surgical tissue pieces of 1-2 cm3 were preserved in RNAlater solution and stored at -80 °C until use. The library was made by multiplex PCR. Sequencing used an Illumina HiSeq 2500. TCRbeta libraries were constructed through three rounds of nested PCR with primers (Table S4) according to protocols modified from ARM-PCR. Before sequencing, PCR products of 200-500 bp were excised from the gel and purified with the QIAquick gel extraction kit. In the authors' own workflow: Reads were cleaned with Trimmomatic, merged with FLASH into complete CDR3 sequences, and assigned to V(D)J germline segments with MiTCR. Clonal diversity was calculated as the inverse Simpson's index using VDJtools. In-frame sequences without a premature stop codon were defined as productive reads. The raw public reads went through TCRdb reprocessing: fastp at Q25, MiXCR clone calling, in-frame beta chains kept. Each CDR3 protein gets just one entry, which takes the most common genes and DNA from the rows behind it. V and J calls and clone size were set by TCRdb, not the authors. In this sample the table shows some 73,000 distinct CDR3 sequences, 70% to 90% of which occur a single time. Around half of the sample is taken by the ten largest.

In regard to this clonotype: Its antigen target is currently unknown. One end of the junction is discordant with germline, which a read error may explain.

From a lookup of the germline V gene, CDR1 and CDR2 are SGHAT and FQNNGV. There are 14 amino acids in the CDR3, from cysteine to phenylalanine inclusive. This entry keeps only the CDR3 DNA: 42 bases, framed from base 1. On the study overall, not on this receptor specifically: Younger patients had significantly higher TCR diversity, and higher tumor TCR diversity was associated with shorter overall and disease-free survival. Peripheral blood was not sequenced, so blood TCRbeta repertoires were not examined in the lung cancer patients of the study. Significantly higher TCR diversity (inverse Simpson) was observed in tumor tissue than in normal lung tissue (around 450 vs 150, P = 0.0075, Mann-Whitney U test). The top 100 clones made up a significantly larger cumulative share of the repertoire in normal lung than in tumor tissue. Only roughly 16 patients were in the cohort, and the authors stated that larger samples and more detailed clinical data are needed. Neither the sequencing platform nor unique molecular identifiers are named or mentioned anywhere in the methods.

The source is a man aged 60 to 75 with non-small cell lung cancer. Sequencing was carried out using distant non-tumor lung tissue. The sequence joins TRBV11-2 to TRBJ2-5; the D gene is unclear. The DNA is as follows: TGTGCCAGAAGCTCTGGTCAAGTCCAAGAGACCCAGTACTTC. It translates to CARSSGQVQETQYF.